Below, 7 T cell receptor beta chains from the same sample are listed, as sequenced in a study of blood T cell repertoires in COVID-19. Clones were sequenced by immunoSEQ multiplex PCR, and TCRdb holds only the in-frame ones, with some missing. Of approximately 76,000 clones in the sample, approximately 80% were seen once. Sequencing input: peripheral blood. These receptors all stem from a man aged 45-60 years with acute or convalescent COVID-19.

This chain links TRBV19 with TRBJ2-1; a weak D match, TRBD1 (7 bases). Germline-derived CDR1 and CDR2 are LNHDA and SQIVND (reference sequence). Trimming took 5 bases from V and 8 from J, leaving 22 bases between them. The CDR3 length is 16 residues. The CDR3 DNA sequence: TGTGCCAGTAGTGCGGGGACAGAAAACCGACAAGATGAGCAGTTCTTC. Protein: CASSAGTENRQDEQFF.

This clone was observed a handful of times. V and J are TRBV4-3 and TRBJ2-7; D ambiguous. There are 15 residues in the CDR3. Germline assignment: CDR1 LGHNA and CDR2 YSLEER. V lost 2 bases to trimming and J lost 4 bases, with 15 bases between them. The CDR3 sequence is CASSQFVARFYEQYF. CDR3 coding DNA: TGCGCCAGCAGCCAATTTGTGGCGCGGTTTTACGAGCAGTACTTC.

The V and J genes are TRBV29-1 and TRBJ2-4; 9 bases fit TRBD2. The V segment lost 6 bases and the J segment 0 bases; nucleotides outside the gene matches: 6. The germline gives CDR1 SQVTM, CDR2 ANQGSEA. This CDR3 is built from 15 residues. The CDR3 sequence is CSVRLAELAKNIQYF. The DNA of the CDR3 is TGCAGCGTCAGACTAGCGGAGCTAGCCAAAAACATTCAGTACTTC.

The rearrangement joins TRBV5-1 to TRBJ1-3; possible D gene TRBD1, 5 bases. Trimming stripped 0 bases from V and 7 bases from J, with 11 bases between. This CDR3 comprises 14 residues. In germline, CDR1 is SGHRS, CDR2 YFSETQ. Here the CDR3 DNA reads TGCGCCAGCAGCTTGGAATTGGGGCTGAACACCATATATTTT. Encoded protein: CASSLELGLNTIYF.

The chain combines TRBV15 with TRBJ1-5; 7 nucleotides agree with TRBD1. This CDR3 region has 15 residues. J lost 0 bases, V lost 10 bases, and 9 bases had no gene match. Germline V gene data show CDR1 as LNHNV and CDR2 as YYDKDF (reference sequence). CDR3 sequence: CAIQGQPYSNQPQHF. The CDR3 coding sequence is TGTGCCATCCAGGGACAGCCTTATAGCAATCAGCCCCAGCATTTT.

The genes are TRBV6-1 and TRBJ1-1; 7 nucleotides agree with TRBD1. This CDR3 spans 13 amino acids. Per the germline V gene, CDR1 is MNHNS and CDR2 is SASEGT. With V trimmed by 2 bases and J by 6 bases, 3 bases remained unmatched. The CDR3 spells CASSETGVSEAFF. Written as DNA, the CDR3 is TGTGCCAGCAGTGAAACAGGGGTATCTGAAGCTTTCTTT.

CDR3 in DNA: TGTGCCAGCAGCTTGGACAGGGGGCGCGGGAATGAGCAGTTCTTC. Protein: CASSLDRGRGNEQFF. The V and J genes are TRBV5-8 and TRBJ2-1; 9 nucleotides agree with TRBD1. Per germline, CDR1 SGHTS and CDR2 YDEGEE. The CDR3 covers 15 residues. The junction had 5 bases not matched to a gene; V was cut back by 0 bases and J by 7 bases.